Listed below are T cell receptor beta chains from one sample, sequenced in a study of graft-versus-host responses after intestinal transplantation. Sequenced by immunoSEQ multiplex PCR; TCRdb stores in-frame clones only, minus some. The sample holds 14,000 to 15,000 clones; approximately 96% are singletons and the top ten take about 0.75%. The sequencing used PBMCs, collected 9 days after transplant. These receptors all stem from a human patient who received an intestinal transplant, so some T cells may come from the graft donor. Each CDR3 is given with its conserved first and last residue. A D gene is named only where the DNA matches it firmly. Clone size is given for some rows only: seen once, a few or many times, or a class if the clone is expanded.

v_call: TRBV19; d_call: TRBD1; clone_size: -; j_call: TRBJ2-7; cdr3_aa: CASSIGTGGPYEQYF; cdr3_nt: TGTGCCAGTAGTATCGGGACAGGGGGGCCCTACGAGCAGTACTTC
v_call: TRBV19; d_call: TRBD2; clone_size: -; j_call: TRBJ2-1; cdr3_aa: CASSTLAGPTYNEQFF; cdr3_nt: TGTGCCAGTAGCACCCTAGCGGGGCCTACCTACAATGAGCAGTTCTTC
v_call: TRBV7-3; d_call: -; clone_size: -; j_call: TRBJ1-1; cdr3_aa: CASSLLENTEAFF; cdr3_nt: TGTGCCAGCAGCTTATTGGAGAACACTGAAGCTTTCTTT
v_call: TRBV13; d_call: TRBD1; clone_size: -; j_call: TRBJ2-1; cdr3_aa: CASSLGLGTGAYNEQFF; cdr3_nt: TGTGCCAGCAGCTTAGGCCTTGGGACAGGGGCCTACAATGAGCAGTTCTTC
v_call: TRBV5-1; d_call: -; clone_size: -; j_call: TRBJ2-3; cdr3_aa: CASRTDMGTDTQYF; cdr3_nt: TGCGCCAGCAGGACGGACATGGGAACAGATACGCAGTATTTT
v_call: TRBV30; d_call: -; clone_size: -; j_call: TRBJ1-2; cdr3_aa: CAWSVAVGYTF; cdr3_nt: TGTGCCTGGAGTGTAGCAGTTGGCTACACCTTC
v_call: TRBV5-3; d_call: -; clone_size: -; j_call: TRBJ2-1; cdr3_aa: CACLRVLEHNEQFF; cdr3_nt: TGTGCCTGTCTGCGGGTTTTGGAACACAATGAGCAGTTCTTC
v_call: TRBV14; d_call: -; clone_size: -; j_call: TRBJ2-7; cdr3_aa: CASSQELKDGAYEQYF; cdr3_nt: TGTGCCAGCAGCCAAGAGCTGAAAGACGGTGCCTACGAGCAGTACTTC
v_call: TRBV28; d_call: -; clone_size: -; j_call: TRBJ2-7; cdr3_aa: CASSPWLLLLKYEQYF; cdr3_nt: TGTGCCAGCAGCCCCTGGTTGCTCCTCCTCAAGTACGAGCAGTACTTC
v_call: TRBV28; d_call: TRBD1; clone_size: -; j_call: TRBJ2-7; cdr3_aa: CASSSSGQADEQYF; cdr3_nt: TGTGCCAGCAGTTCGTCGGGACAGGCGGACGAGCAGTACTTC
v_call: TRBV12-5; d_call: -; clone_size: -; j_call: TRBJ2-2; cdr3_aa: CASGLFLALNTGELFF; cdr3_nt: TGTGCTAGTGGTTTATTCCTAGCACTAAACACCGGGGAGCTGTTTTTT
v_call: TRBV15; d_call: TRBD1; clone_size: -; j_call: TRBJ2-7; cdr3_aa: CATSRGQTLYEQYF; cdr3_nt: TGTGCCACCAGCAGGGGACAGACCCTATACGAGCAGTACTTC
v_call: TRBV13; d_call: -; clone_size: few; j_call: TRBJ2-7; cdr3_aa: CASSPRTHEQYF; cdr3_nt: TGTGCCAGCAGTCCTCGGACTCACGAGCAGTACTTC
v_call: TRBV4-1; d_call: TRBD2; clone_size: -; j_call: TRBJ2-7; cdr3_aa: CASSQDIAGGLYEQYF; cdr3_nt: TGCGCCAGCAGCCAAGATATAGCGGGAGGGCTCTACGAGCAGTACTTC
v_call: TRBV5-1; d_call: -; clone_size: -; j_call: TRBJ1-2; cdr3_aa: CASSRDGPSGRRSFPGYTF; cdr3_nt: TGCGCCAGCAGCCGGGACGGGCCCTCGGGTCGGAGAAGTTTCCCCGGCTACACCTTC
v_call: TRBV7-9; d_call: -; clone_size: -; j_call: TRBJ2-1; cdr3_aa: CASSLGGSEQFF; cdr3_nt: TGTGCCAGCAGCTTAGGGGGAAGTGAGCAGTTCTTC
v_call: TRBV14; d_call: TRBD1; clone_size: -; j_call: TRBJ1-1; cdr3_aa: CASSPFARGNGVRTEAFF; cdr3_nt: TGTGCCAGCAGCCCCTTCGCCAGGGGGAACGGGGTGAGGACTGAAGCTTTCTTT
v_call: TRBV7-9; d_call: TRBD2; clone_size: few; j_call: TRBJ2-7; cdr3_aa: CASSSSGGGREQYF; cdr3_nt: TGTGCCAGCAGCTCCTCGGGAGGGGGGCGAGAGCAGTACTTC
v_call: TRBV7-9; d_call: -; clone_size: -; j_call: TRBJ2-5; cdr3_aa: CASSLGPRNRETQYF; cdr3_nt: TGTGCCAGCAGCTTGGGCCCTCGGAACCGGGAGACCCAGTACTTC
v_call: TRBV19; d_call: TRBD1; clone_size: -; j_call: TRBJ2-1; cdr3_aa: CASSMWTGWDEQFF; cdr3_nt: TGTGCCAGTAGTATGTGGACAGGGTGGGATGAGCAGTTCTTC
v_call: TRBV7-3; d_call: TRBD2; clone_size: -; j_call: TRBJ2-4; cdr3_aa: CASSLYLAGGPWGEAKNIQYF; cdr3_nt: TGTGCCAGCAGCTTATATCTAGCGGGAGGGCCCTGGGGTGAAGCCAAAAACATTCAGTACTTC
v_call: TRBV30; d_call: -; clone_size: -; j_call: TRBJ2-3; cdr3_aa: CAWTPGSISTDTQYF; cdr3_nt: TGTGCCTGGACCCCAGGCTCTATTAGCACAGATACGCAGTATTTT
v_call: TRBV30; d_call: TRBD1; clone_size: -; j_call: TRBJ2-7; cdr3_aa: CAWNAQGGLSYEQYF; cdr3_nt: TGTGCCTGGAACGCACAGGGGGGACTCTCCTACGAGCAGTACTTC
v_call: TRBV6-7; d_call: TRBD2; clone_size: -; j_call: TRBJ2-1; cdr3_aa: CASSYSGTSGRRPQYRAYNEQFF; cdr3_nt: TGTGCCAGCAGTTACTCGGGGACTAGCGGGAGGAGGCCGCAGTACCGCGCGTACAATGAGCAGTTCTTC